The following is a T cell receptor beta chain sequence with its context. The CDR3 has 15 amino acids. CDR1 DFQATT and CDR2 SNEGSKA come from the germline V gene (reference sequence). V shed 1 base, J shed 2 bases, and the junction held 6 bases outside the gene matches. The data were taken from a study of type 1 regulatory T cells. Across the study: This in vitro CD4 product, T-allo10, is enriched for Tr1 cells and alloantigen-specific.

Each CDR3 protein is one row after TCRdb ran MiXCR on the reads. The table has 75,000 to 100,000 distinct CDR3 sequences, less than 40% seen once. The rearrangement links TRBV20-1 to TRBJ2-3; 7 nucleotides match TRBD1. The material sequenced was CD4+ T cells, either the whole sample or a sorted fraction (not recorded which). The sequence came from a human donor in good health. Here the CDR3 DNA reads TGCAGTGCTAGAGCGGGACAGTTAGTCACAGATACGCAGTATTTT. Amino acid sequence: CSARAGQLVTDTQYF.